Listed below are T cell receptor beta chains from one sample, sequenced in a study of blood T cell repertoires in COVID-19. Repertoires were generated with immunoSEQ multiplex PCR, while TCRdb's copy carries only in-frame clones and drops some. This sample has roughly 270,000 clones, with over 75% found just once. The sequenced sample consisted of peripheral blood. These receptor sequences come from a man between 18 and 35 years old with active or convalescent COVID-19. CDR3s include the opening cysteine and the closing phenylalanine or tryptophan. A D gene is named only where the DNA matches it firmly. Only part of the rows carry a size: once, few, many, or a class if the clone is expanded.

CDR3aa: CASSYGGGGNQPQHF
CDR3nt: TGTGCCAGCAGTTACGGTGGGGGAGGAAATCAGCCCCAGCATTTT
abundance: NA
j_gene: TRBJ1-5
v_gene: TRBV6-2/TRBV6-3
d_gene: NA

CDR3aa: CAIRTGERNTEAFF
CDR3nt: TGTGCCATCAGGACAGGGGAAAGGAACACTGAAGCTTTCTTT
abundance: NA
j_gene: TRBJ1-1
v_gene: TRBV10-3
d_gene: TRBD1

CDR3aa: CASSQRQVSGGISYEQYF
CDR3nt: TGCGCCAGCAGCCAAAGGCAAGTTAGCGGGGGAATCTCCTACGAGCAGTACTTC
abundance: NA
j_gene: TRBJ2-7
v_gene: TRBV4-1
d_gene: TRBD2

CDR3aa: CASSESSDGYTF
CDR3nt: TGTGCCAGCAGTGAAAGTTCAGATGGCTACACCTTC
abundance: NA
j_gene: TRBJ1-2
v_gene: TRBV2
d_gene: NA

CDR3aa: CASSSNDRGRETQYF
CDR3nt: TGTGCCAGCAGCTCCAACGACAGGGGGCGTGAGACCCAGTACTTC
abundance: NA
j_gene: TRBJ2-5
v_gene: TRBV11-2
d_gene: TRBD1

CDR3aa: CSATGTQTYNEQFF
CDR3nt: TGCAGCGCCACCGGGACACAGACCTACAATGAGCAGTTCTTC
abundance: NA
j_gene: TRBJ2-1
v_gene: TRBV29-1
d_gene: NA

CDR3aa: CSADRGVSYGYTF
CDR3nt: TGCAGCGCCGACAGGGGAGTTAGCTATGGCTACACCTTC
abundance: NA
j_gene: TRBJ1-2
v_gene: TRBV29-1
d_gene: TRBD1

CDR3aa: CASTRWHSYNSPLHF
CDR3nt: TGTGCCAGCACCCGTTGGCACTCCTATAATTCACCCCTCCACTTT
abundance: NA
j_gene: TRBJ1-6
v_gene: TRBV6-5
d_gene: NA

CDR3aa: CASKAGGNEKLFF
CDR3nt: TGTGCCAGCAAGGCGGGGGGGAATGAAAAACTGTTTTTT
abundance: few
j_gene: TRBJ1-4
v_gene: TRBV7-2
d_gene: NA

CDR3aa: CASSLAGQFGTEAFF
CDR3nt: TGCGCCAGCAGCTTGGCCGGACAATTCGGCACTGAAGCTTTCTTT
abundance: NA
j_gene: TRBJ1-1
v_gene: TRBV5-1
d_gene: NA

CDR3aa: CACKKGSTVNTEAFF
CDR3nt: TGTGCCTGCAAAAAGGGGTCCACCGTGAACACTGAAGCTTTCTTT
abundance: NA
j_gene: TRBJ1-1
v_gene: TRBV19
d_gene: NA

CDR3aa: CASSVGARGPTDTQYF
CDR3nt: TGTGCCAGCAGCGTAGGGGCGAGGGGGCCGACAGATACGCAGTATTTT
abundance: NA
j_gene: TRBJ2-3
v_gene: TRBV9
d_gene: TRBD1

CDR3aa: CASSPGVRNRAKNIQYF
CDR3nt: TGTGCCAGCAGCCCAGGGGTACGGAACAGGGCCAAAAACATTCAGTACTTC
abundance: NA
j_gene: TRBJ2-4
v_gene: TRBV7-6
d_gene: NA

CDR3aa: CASRTSGGALYEQYF
CDR3nt: TGTGCAAGTCGGACTAGCGGGGGGGCTCTCTACGAGCAGTACTTC
abundance: NA
j_gene: TRBJ2-7
v_gene: TRBV12-2
d_gene: NA

CDR3aa: CASSQVSSNTEAFF
CDR3nt: TGCGCCAGCAGCCAAGTCTCCTCGAACACTGAAGCTTTCTTT
abundance: NA
j_gene: TRBJ1-1
v_gene: TRBV4-3
d_gene: NA

CDR3aa: CAIVRDNSYEQYF
CDR3nt: TGTGCCATCGTCCGGGACAATTCCTACGAGCAGTACTTC
abundance: NA
j_gene: TRBJ2-7
v_gene: TRBV10-3
d_gene: NA

CDR3aa: CASSAEAGELFF
CDR3nt: TGTGCCAGCAGCGCCGAGGCCGGGGAGCTGTTTTTT
abundance: NA
j_gene: TRBJ2-2
v_gene: TRBV9
d_gene: NA

CDR3aa: CASSEWGPGETQYF
CDR3nt: TGTGCCAGCAGTGAATGGGGGCCCGGGGAGACCCAGTACTTC
abundance: NA
j_gene: TRBJ2-5
v_gene: TRBV2
d_gene: NA

CDR3aa: CASSLGAGTEAFF
CDR3nt: TGTGCCAGCAGTTTGGGGGCGGGCACTGAAGCTTTCTTT
abundance: NA
j_gene: TRBJ1-1
v_gene: TRBV12-3/TRBV12-4
d_gene: NA

CDR3aa: CASSAGQGFGTEAFF
CDR3nt: TGTGCCAGCAGCGCCGGACAGGGGTTCGGCACTGAAGCTTTCTTT
abundance: NA
j_gene: TRBJ1-1
v_gene: TRBV9
d_gene: TRBD1

CDR3aa: CASSPVPLAGASNTGELFF
CDR3nt: TGTGCCAGCTCACCAGTGCCGCTAGCGGGGGCGTCGAACACCGGGGAGCTGTTTTTT
abundance: NA
j_gene: TRBJ2-2
v_gene: TRBV18
d_gene: TRBD2

CDR3aa: CASSQFGGPYGYTF
CDR3nt: TGTGCCAGCAGCCAATTTGGCGGTCCCTATGGCTACACCTTC
abundance: NA
j_gene: TRBJ1-2
v_gene: TRBV3-1/TRBV3-2
d_gene: NA

CDR3aa: CASSFVPGVGEQYF
CDR3nt: TGCGCCAGCAGCTTTGTTCCAGGGGTCGGGGAGCAGTACTTC
abundance: NA
j_gene: TRBJ2-7
v_gene: TRBV5-1
d_gene: NA

CDR3aa: CASTGGAGNTIYF
CDR3nt: TGTGCCAGCACCGGGGGTGCTGGAAACACCATATATTTT
abundance: NA
j_gene: TRBJ1-3
v_gene: TRBV12-3/TRBV12-4
d_gene: NA

CDR3aa: CASSTRLSTDTQYF
CDR3nt: TGTGCCAGCAGCACCCGACTAAGCACAGATACGCAGTATTTT
abundance: NA
j_gene: TRBJ2-3
v_gene: TRBV9
d_gene: NA

CDR3aa: CASSLSRVPPYNEQFF
CDR3nt: TGTGCCAGCAGTCTCTCCAGGGTACCTCCCTACAATGAGCAGTTCTTC
abundance: NA
j_gene: TRBJ2-1
v_gene: TRBV6-2/TRBV6-3
d_gene: NA

CDR3aa: CASSLVRDEQFF
CDR3nt: TGTGCCAGCAGTTTAGTACGGGATGAGCAGTTCTTC
abundance: NA
j_gene: TRBJ2-1
v_gene: TRBV12-3/TRBV12-4
d_gene: NA

CDR3aa: CATSKRGQGATGELFF
CDR3nt: TGTGCCACCAGCAAACGGGGACAGGGGGCCACCGGGGAGCTGTTTTTT
abundance: NA
j_gene: TRBJ2-2
v_gene: TRBV15
d_gene: TRBD1

CDR3aa: CASTVLDRAAGNTIYF
CDR3nt: TGTGCCAGTACAGTTCTGGACAGGGCTGCTGGAAACACCATATATTTT
abundance: NA
j_gene: TRBJ1-3
v_gene: TRBV19
d_gene: TRBD1

CDR3aa: CAISTGANSNQPQHF
CDR3nt: TGTGCCATCAGCACAGGGGCAAATAGCAATCAGCCCCAGCATTTT
abundance: once
j_gene: TRBJ1-5
v_gene: TRBV10-3
d_gene: TRBD1

CDR3aa: CAISESWELAGAYSYEQYF
CDR3nt: TGTGCCATCAGTGAGTCTTGGGAACTAGCGGGGGCATATTCCTACGAGCAGTACTTC
abundance: NA
j_gene: TRBJ2-7
v_gene: TRBV10-3
d_gene: TRBD2

CDR3aa: CASSQDGRSNQPQHF
CDR3nt: TGCGCCAGCAGCCAAGATGGCAGGAGCAATCAGCCCCAGCATTTT
abundance: NA
j_gene: TRBJ1-5
v_gene: TRBV4-3
d_gene: NA

CDR3aa: CATMATRGLSSPLHF
CDR3nt: TGTGCCACTATGGCCACCAGGGGGCTAAGTTCACCCCTCCACTTT
abundance: NA
j_gene: TRBJ1-6
v_gene: TRBV19
d_gene: TRBD1

CDR3aa: CASSFGGLLSSGNTIYF
CDR3nt: TGTGCCAGCAGCTTCGGGGGTCTTCTTTCCTCTGGAAACACCATATATTTT
abundance: once
j_gene: TRBJ1-3
v_gene: TRBV7-2
d_gene: NA

CDR3aa: CASSTGTEIGSYNSPLHF
CDR3nt: TGTGCCAGTAGCACCGGGACAGAGATAGGCTCCTATAATTCACCCCTCCACTTT
abundance: once
j_gene: TRBJ1-6
v_gene: TRBV19
d_gene: TRBD1

CDR3aa: CASSLGDASTGELFF
CDR3nt: TGTGCCAGCAGCCTGGGAGATGCGAGCACCGGGGAGCTGTTTTTT
abundance: NA
j_gene: TRBJ2-2
v_gene: TRBV3-1/TRBV3-2
d_gene: NA

CDR3aa: CASSQPGQGARQPQHF
CDR3nt: TGCGCCAGCAGCCAGCCGGGACAGGGGGCAAGACAGCCCCAGCATTTT
abundance: NA
j_gene: TRBJ1-5
v_gene: TRBV4-1
d_gene: TRBD1

CDR3aa: CASSSTSGIYEQYF
CDR3nt: TGCGCCAGCAGTTCGACTAGCGGGATCTACGAGCAGTACTTC
abundance: NA
j_gene: TRBJ2-7
v_gene: TRBV5-1
d_gene: TRBD2

CDR3aa: CASSASGAPKETQYF
CDR3nt: TGTGCCAGCAGCGCATCAGGGGCCCCCAAAGAGACCCAGTACTTC
abundance: NA
j_gene: TRBJ2-5
v_gene: TRBV9
d_gene: NA

CDR3aa: CASQRGGEAYNSPLHF
CDR3nt: TGCGCCAGCCAAAGGGGAGGGGAGGCCTATAATTCACCCCTCCACTTT
abundance: once
j_gene: TRBJ1-6
v_gene: TRBV10-2
d_gene: NA

CDR3aa: CASSLAFPGRRQYF
CDR3nt: TGTGCCAGCAGCTTAGCTTTCCCTGGCCGCCGGCAGTACTTC
abundance: NA
j_gene: TRBJ2-7
v_gene: TRBV7-2
d_gene: NA

CDR3aa: CASSPQGPGTQYF
CDR3nt: TGTGCCAGCAGCCCACAGGGGCCCGGGACCCAGTACTTC
abundance: NA
j_gene: TRBJ2-5
v_gene: TRBV11-3
d_gene: TRBD1

CDR3aa: CASKQDSVNQPQHF
CDR3nt: TGTGCCAGCAAACAGGACAGTGTCAATCAGCCCCAGCATTTT
abundance: NA
j_gene: TRBJ1-5
v_gene: TRBV27
d_gene: NA

CDR3aa: CASSPPGQGNEKLFF
CDR3nt: TGTGCCAGCTCACCCCCAGGACAGGGTAATGAAAAACTGTTTTTT
abundance: NA
j_gene: TRBJ1-4
v_gene: TRBV18
d_gene: TRBD1

CDR3aa: CASSVVAGGYNEQFF
CDR3nt: TGTGCCAGCAGCGTAGTCGCAGGGGGGTACAATGAGCAGTTCTTC
abundance: NA
j_gene: TRBJ2-1
v_gene: TRBV9
d_gene: NA

CDR3aa: CASSYAYPSSEKLFF
CDR3nt: TGTGCCAGCAGTTACGCCTATCCCTCCTCTGAAAAACTGTTTTTT
abundance: NA
j_gene: TRBJ1-4
v_gene: TRBV6-5
d_gene: NA

CDR3aa: CASSQESSAGKRGETQYF
CDR3nt: TGTGCCAGCAGCCAAGAATCGTCGGCGGGGAAAAGAGGGGAGACCCAGTACTTC
abundance: NA
j_gene: TRBJ2-5
v_gene: TRBV14
d_gene: NA

CDR3aa: CASSYSNGGQPQHF
CDR3nt: TGTGCCAGCAGTTACTCGAACGGGGGTCAGCCCCAGCATTTT
abundance: NA
j_gene: TRBJ1-5
v_gene: TRBV6-6
d_gene: NA

CDR3aa: CASTPLGENSPLHF
CDR3nt: TGTGCCAGCACCCCCCTGGGCGAGAATTCACCCCTCCACTTT
abundance: NA
j_gene: TRBJ1-6
v_gene: TRBV2
d_gene: NA

CDR3aa: CASRQGAGTDTQYF
CDR3nt: TGTGCCAGCAGACAGGGGGCAGGCACAGATACGCAGTATTTT
abundance: NA
j_gene: TRBJ2-3
v_gene: TRBV25-1
d_gene: TRBD1